Below, one T cell receptor beta chain is given with its context. V dropped 3 bases and J dropped 4; count of bases not matched to a gene: 7. CDR1 is MRHNA, CDR2 SNTAGT, per germline. This CDR3 has 15 residues. The entry originates in a study of blood T cell repertoires in COVID-19. Study-level information: Specimens from acute and convalescent COVID-19 originated in the United States, Italy and Spain. The cDNA or gDNA used as material had been derived from T cells, B-cell-depleted T cells, or PBMCs.

Seattle cases were enrolled at active infection and followed longitudinally. Authors' analysis steps: Amplification from reference gene primers served as the basis for estimated nucleated cell counts. Produced via immunoSEQ multiplex PCR; TCRdb's table is partial and in-frame only. That table supplies the V and J calls and clone size; D and trimming were determined from the DNA. The profile covers about 68,000 clones, with roughly 90% appearing a single time and around 7% taken by the ten largest. V and J are TRBV6-4 and TRBJ1-2; 8 positions agree with TRBD1. The receptor was derived from a middle-aged man with COVID-19, enrolled during active disease. Sequences were obtained from peripheral blood. The DNA for the CDR3 is TGTGCCAGCAGTGAGACAGGGGCGGGGGTCTATGGCTACACCTTC. As protein: CASSETGAGVYGYTF.